This paragraph covers one T cell receptor (beta chain) sequence. The sample belongs to a study of blood T cell repertoires in COVID-19. Produced via immunoSEQ multiplex PCR; TCRdb's table is partial and in-frame only. The sample yields about 400,000 clones, nearly 90% seen once. V dropped 1 base and J dropped 3; count of bases not matched to a gene: 13. Germline CDR1 LGHDT, CDR2 YNNKEL (reference sequence). The CDR3 covers 18 residues. Participant-given clinical history determined each cohort assignment. This chain joins TRBV3-1 (or the pseudogene TRBV3-2) and TRBJ2-7, with TRBD2 identical over 9 bases. The sample consisted of PBMCs or T cells enriched from blood (not recorded which). The origin of this receptor is a woman aged 35 to 49 with acute COVID-19. DNA for the CDR3: TGTGCCAGCAGCCAAGTTACTTCCCCAGCGGGGGGCCACTACGAGCAGTACTTC. Encoded protein: CASSQVTSPAGGHYEQYF.